This entry describes one T cell receptor beta chain. Its specificity is not known. The data derive from a study of T-cell memory formation after mild COVID-19. With constant-segment primers, 5'RACE yielded cDNA libraries of TCR alpha and TCR beta that carried sample barcodes and UMIs. TCRdb called the 5' RACE reads again in MiXCR, with one record for every CDR3 protein. Here the sample spans some 290,000 distinct CDR3 sequences, about 17% being singletons. Notes on the study in general: Largely, contracting CD4+ clones fell within CM and EM, and contracting CD8+ clones within EMRA.

The sample taken for sequencing was PBMCs or a T cell subset sorted from them (not recorded which). The source of this sequence is a man aged 18 to 30 who had mild COVID-19 (a few samples of this study predate the infection). Cell type and time point are not known.

In DNA, the CDR3 is TGTGCCAGCAGCTTATCCTTTGGATCCTACGAGCAGTACGTC. Protein: CASSLSFGSYEQYV. This chain links TRBV7-9 with TRBJ2-7; D gene ambiguous. Germline loops: CDR1 SEHNR, CDR2 FQNEAQ (reference sequence). The CDR3 runs 14 residues. V lost 2 bases to trimming and J lost 1 base, with 9 bases between them.